This T cell receptor (beta chain) came from a study of control samples from healthy donors and cancer patients. Assay used: immunoSEQ multiplex PCR; TCRdb lists only in-frame clones, some missing. The sample has approximately 49,000 clones; 65% to 90% are singletons. Looked up from germline, CDR1 is GTSNPN and CDR2 is SVGIG (reference sequence). Trimming stripped 2 bases from V and 1 base from J, with 8 bases between. The CDR3 has 13 residues. Sequencing input: PBMCs. The chain combines TRBV30 with TRBJ2-5; D is unclear. The sequence was obtained from a woman between 45 and 65 years old with lung cancer. CDR3 loop: CAWSPIPQETQYF. CDR3 DNA sequence: TGTGCCTGGAGTCCCATCCCCCAAGAGACCCAGTACTTC.